This T cell receptor (beta chain) is drawn from a study of cytomegalovirus exposure and HLA in healthy donors. Researchers ran the PCR with 60 Vbeta and 13 Jbeta primers. Repertoires were generated with immunoSEQ multiplex PCR, while TCRdb's copy carries only in-frame clones and drops some. The sample lists under 150,000 clones, around 75% seen once, with 1.5% to 2% in the top ten. The V gene's germline CDR1 is SEHNR and CDR2 FQNEAQ (reference sequence). Germline trimming cut 8 bases from V and 4 bases from J; bases unmatched to any gene: 8. The CDR3 runs 15 residues. This chain connects TRBV7-9 to TRBJ2-1; 10 bases align to TRBD1. This sequence was found in a woman in her late teens or twenties in good health and CMV-seronegative. The specimen sequenced was PBMCs. In DNA, the CDR3 is TGTGCCAGCTCTCCACCGGGACAGGGGTACAATGAGCAGTTCTTC. Translation gives CASSPPGQGYNEQFF.